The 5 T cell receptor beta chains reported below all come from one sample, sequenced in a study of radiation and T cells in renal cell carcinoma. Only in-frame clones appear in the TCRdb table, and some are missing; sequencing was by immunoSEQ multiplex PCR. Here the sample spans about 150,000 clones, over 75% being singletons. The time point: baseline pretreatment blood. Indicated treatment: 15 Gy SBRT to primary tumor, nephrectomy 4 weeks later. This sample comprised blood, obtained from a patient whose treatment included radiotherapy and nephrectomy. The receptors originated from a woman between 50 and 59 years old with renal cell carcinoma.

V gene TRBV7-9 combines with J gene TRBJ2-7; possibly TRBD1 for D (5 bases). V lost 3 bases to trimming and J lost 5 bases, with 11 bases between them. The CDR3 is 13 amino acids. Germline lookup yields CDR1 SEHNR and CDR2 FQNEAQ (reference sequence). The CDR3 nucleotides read TGTGCCAGCAGCTTTTCAGGGCTCCACGAGCAGTACTTC. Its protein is CASSFSGLHEQYF.

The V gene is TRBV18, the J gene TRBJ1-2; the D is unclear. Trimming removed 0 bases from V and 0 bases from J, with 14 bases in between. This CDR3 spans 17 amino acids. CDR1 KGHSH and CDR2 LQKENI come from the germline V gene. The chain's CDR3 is CASSPPAGPKANYGYTF. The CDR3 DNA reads TGTGCCAGCTCACCACCGGCAGGCCCAAAAGCTAACTATGGCTACACCTTC. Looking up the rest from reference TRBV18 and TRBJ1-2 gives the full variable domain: NAGVMQNPRHLVRRRGQEARLRCSPMKGHSHVYWYRQLPEEGLKFMVYLQKENIIDESGMPKERFSAEFPKEGPSILRIQQVVRGDSAAYFCASSPPAGPKANYGYTFGSGTRLTVV.

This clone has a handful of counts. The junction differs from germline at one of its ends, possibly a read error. As DNA, the CDR3 is TGTGCCAGCAGTGAAGCGCTACTGGGACAGGCGGCTTTT. Amino acids: CASSEALLGQAAF. The V and J genes are TRBV6-1 and TRBJ1-1; 8 bases line up with TRBD1. This CDR3 has 13 amino acids. The V gene's germline CDR1 is MNHNS and CDR2 SASEGT.

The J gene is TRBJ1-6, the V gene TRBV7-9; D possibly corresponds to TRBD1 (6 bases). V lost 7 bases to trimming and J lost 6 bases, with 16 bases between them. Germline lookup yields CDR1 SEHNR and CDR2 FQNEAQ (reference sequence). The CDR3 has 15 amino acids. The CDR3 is CASTLMAGANSPLHF. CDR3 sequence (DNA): TGTGCCAGCACACTCATGGCGGGGGCTAATTCACCCCTCCACTTT.

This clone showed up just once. The CDR3 here is CASSLLVTGGGGYTF. The CDR3 DNA follows: TGTGCCAGCAGCTTACTTGTGACAGGGGGTGGAGGCTACACCTTC. The J gene is TRBJ1-2, the V gene TRBV7-8; 9 positions agree with TRBD1. The ends lost 2 bases at V and 8 bases at J; junction bases unmatched: 9. CDR3 length: 15 residues. Looked up from germline, CDR1 is SGHVS and CDR2 is FQNEAQ.